The 25 T cell receptor beta chains below all came from one sample that was sequenced in a study of cytomegalovirus exposure and HLA in healthy donors. Profiling relied on immunoSEQ multiplex PCR, and the TCRdb table lists in-frame clones only, not all of them. The sample consists of 95,000 to 120,000 clones, 90% to 97% of them appearing once. Sample: PBMCs. These receptor sequences come from a woman aged 18-29 years in good health and CMV-seronegative.

The V gene is TRBV6-4, the J gene TRBJ2-3, with D uncertain. The V end lost 3 bases, the J end lost 1 base, and 11 bases lay between the germline ends. The CDR3 runs 15 residues. Germline-derived CDR1 and CDR2 are MRHNA and SNTAGT. The CDR3 DNA sequence: TGTGCCAGCAGTGAAGGTGGCGGCGGCACAGATACGCAGTATTTT. Its protein product is CASSEGGGGTDTQYF.

J is TRBJ1-4 and V is TRBV6-6, with D unclear. V lost 0 bases and J lost 4, with 12 bases in between. Germline CDR1 and CDR2: MNHNY and SVGAGI (reference sequence). The CDR3 extends over 16 amino acids. This CDR3 reads CASSYSVASLNEKLFF. The CDR3 DNA is TGTGCCAGCAGTTACTCGGTAGCCTCTCTTAATGAAAAACTGTTTTTT.

A single count supports this clone. V and J are TRBV11-2 and TRBJ2-2; D gene unclear. The CDR3 loop spans 15 amino acids. Germline CDR1 is SGHAT and CDR2 is FQNNGV. Trimming shortened V by 5 bases and J by 1 base, and 11 bases separated the two germline ends. The DNA for the CDR3 is TGTGCCAGCAGCCCGCGGCTGCGGAACACCGGGGAGCTGTTTTTT. It specifies CASSPRLRNTGELFF.

This chain links TRBV4-3 with TRBJ2-7; possibly TRBD1 for D (6 bases). V was shortened by 2 bases and J by 4 bases, with 18 bases between the two germline ends. CDR3 length: 16 residues. From germline, CDR1 is LGHNA and CDR2 YSLEER. For the CDR3, the DNA is TGCGCCAGCAGCCAATGGCGAGGACAGCCGAGGTACGAGCAGTACTTC. Encoded protein: CASSQWRGQPRYEQYF.

A single count supports this clone. The chain combines TRBV9 with TRBJ2-3; TRBD2 matches 9 bases. CDR3 length: 20 residues. In germline, CDR1 is SGDLS, CDR2 YYNGEE. V lost 0 bases, J lost 0 bases, and 14 bases stayed unmatched. CDR3 in amino acids: CASSVATRVAGVLSTDTQYF. CDR3 in DNA: TGTGCCAGCAGCGTAGCTACCCGAGTAGCGGGGGTTCTTAGCACAGATACGCAGTATTTT.

This clone was seen a single time. The V call is TRBV9, the J call TRBJ1-6, with D unresolved. Deletions cut 4 bases from V and 4 bases from J, with 12 bases between. Per the germline V gene, CDR1 is SGDLS and CDR2 is YYNGEE. The CDR3 extends over 15 amino acids. CDR3 bases: TGTGCCAGCAGCCCCACCCCGGGTTATAATTCACCCCTCCACTTT. Protein product: CASSPTPGYNSPLHF.

The J gene is TRBJ1-1, the V gene TRBV25-1; TRBD1 matches 11 bases. CDR1 is MGHDK, CDR2 SYGVNS, per germline. The CDR3 loop spans 14 amino acids. V was pared by 8 bases and J by 10 bases, with 12 bases of the junction left unmatched. Written as DNA, the CDR3 is TGTGCCAGCGGCGATACCGGGACAGGGGGAGTAGCTTTCTTT. It yields the protein CASGDTGTGGVAFF.

V usage is TRBV2 and J usage is TRBJ1-1; 11 positions match TRBD1. The germline V gene has CDR1 SNHLY and CDR2 FYNNEI. The CDR3 is made up of 13 amino acids. J gave up 5 bases and V 8 bases, and 4 bases lay outside the gene matches. The CDR3 here is CASGTGGETEAFF. Here the CDR3 DNA reads TGTGCCAGCGGGACAGGGGGAGAAACTGAAGCTTTCTTT.

The gene calls are TRBV11-2 and TRBJ2-3; the D is unclear. Germline CDR1 and CDR2: SGHAT and FQNNGV. Trimming pared 1 base from V and 1 base from J, leaving 12 bases between. This CDR3 comprises 16 residues. CDR3 amino acids: CASSLVTLARTDTQYF. CDR3 nucleotide sequence: TGTGCCAGCAGCTTAGTGACACTTGCCCGCACAGATACGCAGTATTTT.

The rearrangement joins TRBV18 to TRBJ2-2, with D hard to call. The V end was cut by 0 bases, the J end by 4 bases, with 9 bases between. CDR1 is KGHSH, CDR2 LQKENI, per germline. The CDR3 covers 15 residues. The CDR3 spells CASSPPIRFTGELFF. In DNA form, the CDR3 reads TGTGCCAGCTCACCACCGATCCGGTTCACCGGGGAGCTGTTTTTT.

V and J are TRBV19 and TRBJ2-7; 7 nucleotides match TRBD1. The CDR3 covers 12 residues. CDR1 and CDR2 (germline): LNHDA, SQIVND (reference sequence). The CDR3 nucleotides are TGTGCTTGTCAGGGGGATGTCGACGAGCAGTACTTC. It translates to CACQGDVDEQYF.

The CDR3: CASSTTLEGIRAFF. CDR3 DNA sequence: TGTGCCAGCAGTACCACCTTAGAGGGTATCCGAGCTTTCTTT. The V and J genes are TRBV28 and TRBJ1-1; D is unresolved. V was pared by 5 bases and J by 10 bases, with 20 bases between. This CDR3 has 14 residues. Germline CDR1 and CDR2: MDHEN and SYDVKM.

CDR3 coding DNA: TGTGCCAGCAGCCATTTTGGGACTGGAACTAATGAAAAACTGTTTTTT. This codes for CASSHFGTGTNEKLFF. The V gene is TRBV9, the J gene TRBJ1-4; D is perhaps TRBD1 (5 bases). V was shortened by 4 bases and J by 1 base, with 14 bases between the two germline ends. CDR1 is SGDLS, CDR2 YYNGEE, per germline. The CDR3 has 16 amino acids.

This rearrangement joins TRBV7-8 to TRBJ1-1; the D gene is possibly TRBD1 (5 bases). The CDR3 consists of 16 residues. Trimming took 4 bases from V and 0 from J, leaving 15 bases between them. In germline, CDR1 is SGHVS, CDR2 FQNEAQ. In DNA, the CDR3 is TGTGCCAGCAGCTCCCATGGGGGGGGTATGAACACTGAAGCTTTCTTT. It yields the protein CASSSHGGGMNTEAFF.

The genes are TRBV9 and TRBJ2-1, with 10 positions matching TRBD2. The CDR3 covers 15 residues. Germline CDR1 SGDLS, CDR2 YYNGEE. V trimming: 5 bases; J trimming: 3 bases; junction bases outside the gene matches: 5. This CDR3 reads CASSRSGGGYNEQFF. CDR3 bases: TGTGCCAGCAGTCGGAGCGGGGGGGGCTACAATGAGCAGTTCTTC.

V is TRBV7-2 and J is TRBJ2-2; no reliable D call. Trimming shortened V by 5 bases and J by 4 bases, and 8 bases separated the two germline ends. CDR1 SGHTA and CDR2 FQGNSA come from the germline V gene. The CDR3 consists of 13 residues. CDR3 nucleotide sequence: TGTGCCAGCAGCCGCGAGGCCACCGGGGAGCTGTTTTTT. Translating it yields CASSREATGELFF.

V and J are TRBV18 and TRBJ1-4; no clear D. In germline, CDR1 is KGHSH, CDR2 LQKENI. V dropped 3 bases and J dropped 8 bases, with 10 bases sitting between them. The CDR3 runs 13 residues. CDR3 DNA sequence: TGTGCCAGCTCACCGAGGGTTGAGGAAAAACTGTTTTTT. Amino acids: CASSPRVEEKLFF.

The J gene is TRBJ1-5, the V gene TRBV6-5; 10 bases agree with TRBD1. There are 15 residues in the CDR3. Germline V gives CDR1 MNHEY, CDR2 SVGAGI. V trimming: 6 bases; J trimming: 5 bases; junction bases outside the gene matches: 7. The CDR3 DNA is TGTGCCAGCAGGGCGACAGGGGGCTTCGATCAGCCCCAGCATTTT. Protein: CASRATGGFDQPQHF.

On this clone: One junction end disagrees with the germline gene, perhaps due to a read error. The CDR3 here is CASSSGTPFF. In DNA, the CDR3 is TGTGCCAGCAGCTCCGGGACTCCCTTTTTC. The chain combines TRBV2 with TRBJ1-2, with D possibly matching TRBD1 (5 bases). Per germline, CDR1 SNHLY and CDR2 FYNNEI. This CDR3 comprises 10 residues.

This clone was counted once. The V gene is TRBV7-9, the J gene TRBJ2-1; TRBD1 is a possible D gene (6 bases). V dropped 0 bases and J dropped 4 bases, with 16 bases sitting between them. Germline lookup yields CDR1 SEHNR and CDR2 FQNEAQ (reference sequence). This CDR3 has 17 residues. CDR3 bases: TGTGCCAGCAGCTTAGCAGTCGGACAGACCCGATACAATGAGCAGTTCTTC. Translated, it gives CASSLAVGQTRYNEQFF. Full variable domain (rest looked up from reference TRBV7-9 and TRBJ2-1): DTGVSQNPRHKITKRGQNVTFRCDPISEHNRLYWYRQTLGQGPEFLTYFQNEAQLEKSRLLSDRFSAERPKGSFSTLEIQRTEQGDSAMYLCASSLAVGQTRYNEQFFGPGTRLTVL.

The chain couples TRBV28 to TRBJ1-6; D gene uncertain. Looked up from germline, CDR1 is MDHEN and CDR2 is SYDVKM. The ends were cut back, 7 bases at V and 6 bases at J, with 22 bases in the middle. The length of the CDR3 is 17 residues. CDR3 DNA sequence: TGTGCCAGCACCGTGGCGAGTGGGTTAGGAGGTAATTCACCCCTCCACTTT. Its translation: CASTVASGLGGNSPLHF.

The chain combines TRBV11-2 with TRBJ1-1; D is unclear. The CDR3 sequence is 14 residues long. The V end lost 0 bases, the J end lost 2 bases, and 7 bases lay between the germline ends. The germline CDR1 and CDR2 sequences are SGHAT and FQNNGV. DNA for the CDR3: TGTGCCAGCAGCTTAGATTGGAGCAACACTGAAGCTTTCTTT. It yields the protein CASSLDWSNTEAFF.

This chain uses TRBV28 with TRBJ2-1, with 11 bases lining up with TRBD2. V shed 8 bases and J 9 bases; nucleotides not matched to a gene: 12. This CDR3 comprises 15 residues. Germline lookup yields CDR1 MDHEN and CDR2 SYDVKM. The CDR3 reads CASLGSLAGVGEQFF. CDR3 bases: TGTGCCAGCTTAGGGTCACTAGCGGGGGTCGGTGAGCAGTTCTTC.

The chain carries TRBV7-9 and TRBJ2-2; D is perhaps TRBD2 (6 bases). This CDR3 has 14 amino acids. The V end was cut by 5 bases, the J end by 6 bases, with 13 bases between. In germline, CDR1 is SEHNR, CDR2 FQNEAQ (reference sequence). The DNA for the CDR3 is TGTGCCAGCAGCGCCGGGACTCCCCCCGGGGAGCTGTTTTTT. Amino acid sequence: CASSAGTPPGELFF.

The V call is TRBV4-1, the J call TRBJ2-3; 7 bases are a match to TRBD1. The CDR3 length is 15 residues. In germline, CDR1 is MGHRA, CDR2 YSYEKL. Losses at the gene ends were 0 bases for V and 3 bases for J; bases not matched to a gene: 3. The DNA for the CDR3 is TGCGCCAGCAGCCAAGATCCAGGGGGAACAGATACGCAGTATTTT. Translated, it gives CASSQDPGGTDTQYF.